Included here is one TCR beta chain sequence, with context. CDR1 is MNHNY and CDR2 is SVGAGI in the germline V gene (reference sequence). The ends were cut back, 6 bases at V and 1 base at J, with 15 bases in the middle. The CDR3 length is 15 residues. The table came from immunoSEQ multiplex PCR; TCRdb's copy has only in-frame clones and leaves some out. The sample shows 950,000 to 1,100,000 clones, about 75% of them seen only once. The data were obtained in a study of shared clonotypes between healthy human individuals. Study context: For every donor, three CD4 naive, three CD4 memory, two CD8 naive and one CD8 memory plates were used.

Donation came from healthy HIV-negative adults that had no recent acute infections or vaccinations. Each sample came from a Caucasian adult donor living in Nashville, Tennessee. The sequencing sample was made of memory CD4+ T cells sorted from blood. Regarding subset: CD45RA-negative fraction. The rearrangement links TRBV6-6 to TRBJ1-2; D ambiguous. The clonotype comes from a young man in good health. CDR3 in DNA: TGTGCCAGCAGATTGCGGGCAGTAGATAACTATGGCTACACCTTC. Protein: CASRLRAVDNYGYTF.